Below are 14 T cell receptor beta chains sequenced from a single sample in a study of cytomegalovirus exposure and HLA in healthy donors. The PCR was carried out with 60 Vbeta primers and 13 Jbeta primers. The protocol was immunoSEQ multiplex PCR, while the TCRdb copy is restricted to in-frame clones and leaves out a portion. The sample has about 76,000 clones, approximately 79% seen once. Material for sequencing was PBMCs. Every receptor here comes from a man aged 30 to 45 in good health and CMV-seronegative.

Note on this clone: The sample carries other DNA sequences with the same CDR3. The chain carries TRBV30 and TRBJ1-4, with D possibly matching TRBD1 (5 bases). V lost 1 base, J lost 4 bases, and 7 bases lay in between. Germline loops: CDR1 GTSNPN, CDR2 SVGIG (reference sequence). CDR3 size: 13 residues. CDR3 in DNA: TGTGCCTGGAGTGGGGGGGGTAATGAAAAACTGTTTTTT. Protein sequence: CAWSGGGNEKLFF.

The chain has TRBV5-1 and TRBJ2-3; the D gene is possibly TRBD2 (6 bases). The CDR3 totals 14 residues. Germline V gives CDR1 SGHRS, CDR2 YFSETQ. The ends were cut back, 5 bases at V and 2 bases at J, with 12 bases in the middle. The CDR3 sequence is CASRSSGYTDTQYF. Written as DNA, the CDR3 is TGCGCCAGCAGAAGTAGCGGTTACACAGATACGCAGTATTTT. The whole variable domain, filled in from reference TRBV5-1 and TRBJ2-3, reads KAGVTQTPRYLIKTRGQQVTLSCSPISGHRSVSWYQQTPGQGLQFLFEYFSETQRNKGNFPGRFSGRQFSNSRSEMNVSTLELGDSALYLCASRSSGYTDTQYFGPGTRLTVL.

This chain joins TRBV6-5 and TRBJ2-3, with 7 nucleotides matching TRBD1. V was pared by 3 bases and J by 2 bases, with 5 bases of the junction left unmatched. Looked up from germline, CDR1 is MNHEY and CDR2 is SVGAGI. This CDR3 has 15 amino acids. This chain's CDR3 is CASSYTGANTDTQYF. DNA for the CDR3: TGTGCCAGCAGTTATACAGGGGCGAACACAGATACGCAGTATTTT.

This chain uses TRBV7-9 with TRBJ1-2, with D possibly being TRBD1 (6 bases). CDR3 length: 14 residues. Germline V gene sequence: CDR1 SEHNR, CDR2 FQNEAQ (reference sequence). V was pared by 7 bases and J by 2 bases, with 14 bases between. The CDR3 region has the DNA TGTGCCAGCAACCCACCAACAGGGAACTATGGCTACACCTTC. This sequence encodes CASNPPTGNYGYTF.

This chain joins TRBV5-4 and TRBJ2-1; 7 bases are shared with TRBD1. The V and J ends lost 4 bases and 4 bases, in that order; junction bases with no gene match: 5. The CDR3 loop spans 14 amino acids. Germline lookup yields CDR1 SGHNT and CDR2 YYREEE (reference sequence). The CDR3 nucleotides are TGTGCCAGCAGCCAGAGGACAGGATACAATGAGCAGTTCTTC. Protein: CASSQRTGYNEQFF.

CDR3 DNA: TGTGCCAGCAGCCCTAGATTATTAGCGGGAGCCTACAATGAGCAGTTCTTC. It specifies CASSPRLLAGAYNEQFF. The chain recombines TRBV11-1 with TRBJ2-1; TRBD2 matches 9 bases. CDR3 length: 17 residues. The V segment lost 5 bases and the J segment 2 bases; nucleotides outside the gene matches: 10. Germline CDR1 SGHAT, CDR2 FQDESV (reference sequence).

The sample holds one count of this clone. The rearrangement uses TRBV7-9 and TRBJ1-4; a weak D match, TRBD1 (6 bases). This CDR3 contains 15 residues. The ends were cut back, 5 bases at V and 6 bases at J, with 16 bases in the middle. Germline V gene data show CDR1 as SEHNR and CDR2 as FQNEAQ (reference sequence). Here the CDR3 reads CASSGGIGMDEKLFF. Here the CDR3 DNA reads TGTGCCAGCAGCGGGGGCATAGGGATGGATGAAAAACTGTTTTTT.

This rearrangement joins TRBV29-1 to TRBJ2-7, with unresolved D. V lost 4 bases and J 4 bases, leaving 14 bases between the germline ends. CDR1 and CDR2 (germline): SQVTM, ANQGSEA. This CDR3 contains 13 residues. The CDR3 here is CSVVLRAEYEQYF. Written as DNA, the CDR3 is TGCAGCGTTGTTCTCCGCGCCGAATACGAGCAGTACTTC.

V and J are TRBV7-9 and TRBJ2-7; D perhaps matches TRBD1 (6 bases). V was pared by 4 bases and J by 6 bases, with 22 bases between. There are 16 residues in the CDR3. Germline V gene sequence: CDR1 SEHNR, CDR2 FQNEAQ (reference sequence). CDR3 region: CASSSVNQGIRGEQYF. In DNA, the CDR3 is TGTGCCAGCAGCTCCGTGAACCAGGGGATTCGGGGCGAGCAGTACTTC.

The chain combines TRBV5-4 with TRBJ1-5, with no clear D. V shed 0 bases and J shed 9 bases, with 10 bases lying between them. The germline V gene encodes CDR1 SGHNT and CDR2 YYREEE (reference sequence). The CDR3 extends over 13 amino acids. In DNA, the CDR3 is TGTGCCAGCAGCTTGGGGGAGGTAGGGCCCCAGCATTTT. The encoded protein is CASSLGEVGPQHF. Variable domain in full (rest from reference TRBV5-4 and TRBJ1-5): ETGVTQSPTHLIKTRGQQVTLRCSSQSGHNTVSWYQQALGQGPQFIFQYYREEENGRGNFPPRFSGLQFPNYSSELNVNALELDDSALYLCASSLGEVGPQHFGDGTRLSIL.

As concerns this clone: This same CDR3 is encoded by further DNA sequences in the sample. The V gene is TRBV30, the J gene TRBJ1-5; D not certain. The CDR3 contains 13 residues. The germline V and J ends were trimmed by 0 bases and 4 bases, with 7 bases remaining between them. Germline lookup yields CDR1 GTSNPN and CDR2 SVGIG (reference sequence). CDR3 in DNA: TGTGCCTGGAGTGTGCGGGGAAATCAGCCCCAGCATTTT. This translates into CAWSVRGNQPQHF.

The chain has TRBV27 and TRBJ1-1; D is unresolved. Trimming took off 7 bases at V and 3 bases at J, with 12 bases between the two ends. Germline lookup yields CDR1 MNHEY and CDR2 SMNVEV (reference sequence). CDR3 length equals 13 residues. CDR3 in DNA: TGTGCCAGCAACCCTAGCGCCGACACTGAAGCTTTCTTT. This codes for CASNPSADTEAFF.

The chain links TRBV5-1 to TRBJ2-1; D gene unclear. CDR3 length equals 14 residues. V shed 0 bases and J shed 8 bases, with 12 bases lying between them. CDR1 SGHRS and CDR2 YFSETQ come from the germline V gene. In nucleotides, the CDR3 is TGCGCCAGCAGCTTGGTTCGTTCGAGCGATGAGCAGTTCTTC. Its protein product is CASSLVRSSDEQFF.

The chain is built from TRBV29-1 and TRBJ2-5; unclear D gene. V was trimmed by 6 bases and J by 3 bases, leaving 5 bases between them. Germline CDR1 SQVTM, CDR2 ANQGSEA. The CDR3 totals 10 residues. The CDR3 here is CSVTEETQYF. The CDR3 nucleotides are TGCAGCGTAACGGAAGAGACCCAGTACTTC.